This TCR beta chain stems from a study of technical replicates of blood from a handful of donors. V dropped 3 bases and J dropped 2; count of bases not matched to a gene: 4. The CDR3 loop spans 16 amino acids. Germline CDR1 is SGDLS and CDR2 is YYNGEE. Sequenced by immunoSEQ multiplex PCR; TCRdb stores in-frame clones only, minus some. The sample includes more than 65,000 clones, around 96% seen only once; the top ten take less than 0.35%. The V and J genes are TRBV9 and TRBJ2-5; 13 positions agree with TRBD2. The sequenced sample consisted of T cells isolated from PBMCs. The clonotype was recovered from a human donor in good health. The CDR3 DNA is TGTGCCAGCAGCGGACCGGGACTAGCGGGACAAGAGACCCAGTACTTC. Protein product: CASSGPGLAGQETQYF. Supplemented by reference TRBV9 and TRBJ2-5, the full variable domain reads DSGVTQTPKHLITATGQRVTLRCSPRSGDLSVYWYQQSLDQGLQFLIQYYNGEERAKGNILERFSAQQFPDLHSELNLSSLELGDSALYFCASSGPGLAGQETQYFGPGTRLLVL.